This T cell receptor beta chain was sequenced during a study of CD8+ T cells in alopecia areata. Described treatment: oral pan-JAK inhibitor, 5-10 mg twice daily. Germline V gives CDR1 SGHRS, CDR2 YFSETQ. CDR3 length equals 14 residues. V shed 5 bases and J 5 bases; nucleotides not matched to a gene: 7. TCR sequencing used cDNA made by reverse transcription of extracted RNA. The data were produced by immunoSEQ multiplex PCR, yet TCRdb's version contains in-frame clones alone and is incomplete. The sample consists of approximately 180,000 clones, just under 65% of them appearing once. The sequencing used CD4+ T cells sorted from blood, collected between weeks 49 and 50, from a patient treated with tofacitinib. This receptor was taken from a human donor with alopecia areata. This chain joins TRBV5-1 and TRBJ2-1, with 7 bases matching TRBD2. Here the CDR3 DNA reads TGCGCCAGCAGTCCGTCCGGGACTAACAATGAGCAGTTCTTC. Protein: CASSPSGTNNEQFF.